This TCR beta chain was observed in a study of tumor-infiltrating lymphocytes in localized non-small cell lung cancer. Study background: Patients included smokers and never-smokers with various histologies, some sampled after neoadjuvant chemotherapy. Regarding the study as a whole: Different pieces of the same tissue went to different assays, confounding technical variation with intratumor heterogeneity.

Profiling relied on immunoSEQ multiplex PCR, and the TCRdb table lists in-frame clones only, not all of them. The top ten clones hold 30% of a sample with more than 6,000 clones, roughly 81% of them seen once. In its sample, this clone ranks as medium-sized. What it recognizes is unknown. This CDR3 contains 16 residues. CDR1 is SGHTA and CDR2 is FQGNSA in the germline V gene. V lost 1 base and J 4 bases, leaving 17 bases between the germline ends. The source material was lung tumor tissue. This rearrangement joins TRBV7-2 to TRBJ2-7; D unclear. The clonotype comes from a human donor with non-small cell lung cancer. CDR3 coding DNA: TGTGCCAGCAGCTTAGATAGCCTGGGTGGTGCGTACGAGCAGTACTTC. This gives the protein CASSLDSLGGAYEQYF.